This TCR beta chain was sequenced for a study of T cells in Graves' hyperthyroidism and ophthalmopathy. At the level of the study: Sampling of peripheral blood happened at initial diagnosis, prior to any treatment.

CDR1 is LGHDT and CDR2 is YNNKEL in the germline V gene (reference sequence). CDR3 length: 17 residues. V was trimmed by 0 bases and J by 5 bases, leaving 20 bases between them. It was RNA transcripts that yielded the amplified TCR beta CDR3 regions. TCR CDR3 regions were first amplified by RT-PCR with HTBI primers. TCRdb re-analysed the multiplex PCR reads in MiXCR, keeping a single row per CDR3 protein. The sample shows roughly 700,000 distinct CDR3 sequences, approximately 14% of them seen only once. The sample holds many counts of this clonotype. The chain has TRBV3-1 and TRBJ2-7; D is perhaps TRBD1 (6 bases). The TCR originated in a woman between 18 and 29 years old with Graves' hyperthyroidism. The material sequenced was blood. The CDR3 here is CASSQDSPSWTANEQYF. CDR3 nucleotide sequence: TGTGCCAGCAGCCAAGATTCCCCTAGCTGGACAGCCAACGAGCAGTACTTC.